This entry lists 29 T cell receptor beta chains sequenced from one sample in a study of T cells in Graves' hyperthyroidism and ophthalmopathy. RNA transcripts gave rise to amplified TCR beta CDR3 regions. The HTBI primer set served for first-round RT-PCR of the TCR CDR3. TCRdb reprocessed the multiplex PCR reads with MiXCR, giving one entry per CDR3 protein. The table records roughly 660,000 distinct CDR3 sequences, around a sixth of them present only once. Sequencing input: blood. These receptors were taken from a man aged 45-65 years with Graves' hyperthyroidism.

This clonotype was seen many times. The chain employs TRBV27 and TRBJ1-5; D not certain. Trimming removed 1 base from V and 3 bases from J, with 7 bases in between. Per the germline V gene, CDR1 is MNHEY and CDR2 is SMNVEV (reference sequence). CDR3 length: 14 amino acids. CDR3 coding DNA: TGTGCCAGCAGTTTATTCGCCTCCAATCAGCCCCAGCATTTT. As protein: CASSLFASNQPQHF.

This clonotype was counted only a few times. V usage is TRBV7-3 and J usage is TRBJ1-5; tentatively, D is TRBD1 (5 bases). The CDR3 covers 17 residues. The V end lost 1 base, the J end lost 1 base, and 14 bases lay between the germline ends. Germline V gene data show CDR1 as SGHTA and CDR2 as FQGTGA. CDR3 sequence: CASSLISRGMSNQPQHF. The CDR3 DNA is TGTGCCAGCAGCTTAATTAGTAGGGGCATGAGCAATCAGCCCCAGCATTTT.

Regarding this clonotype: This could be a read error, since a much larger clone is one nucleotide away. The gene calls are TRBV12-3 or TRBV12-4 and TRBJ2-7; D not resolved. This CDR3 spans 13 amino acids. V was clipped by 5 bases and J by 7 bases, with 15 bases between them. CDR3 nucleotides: TGTGCCAGCAGTACCGCGACTGGTAATGAGCAGTACTTC. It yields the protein CASSTATGNEQYF.

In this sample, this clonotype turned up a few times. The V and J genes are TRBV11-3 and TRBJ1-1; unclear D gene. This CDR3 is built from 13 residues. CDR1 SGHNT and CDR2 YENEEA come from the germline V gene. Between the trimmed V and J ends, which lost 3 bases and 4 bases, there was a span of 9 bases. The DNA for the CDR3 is TGTGCCAGCAGCTTCTCCCGGCTCACTGAAGCTTTCTTT. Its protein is CASSFSRLTEAFF.

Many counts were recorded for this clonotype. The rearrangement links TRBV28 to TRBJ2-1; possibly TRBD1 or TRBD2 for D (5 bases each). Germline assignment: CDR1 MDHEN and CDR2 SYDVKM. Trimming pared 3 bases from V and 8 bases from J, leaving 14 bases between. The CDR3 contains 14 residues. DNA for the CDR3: TGTGCCAGCAGTTTGGGCAGGGAGTCTGATGAGCAGTTCTTC. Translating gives CASSLGRESDEQFF.

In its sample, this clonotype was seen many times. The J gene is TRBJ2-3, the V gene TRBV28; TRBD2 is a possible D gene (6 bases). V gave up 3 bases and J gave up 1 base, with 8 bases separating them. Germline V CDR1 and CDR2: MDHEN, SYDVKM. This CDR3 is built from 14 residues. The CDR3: CASSFGGGTDTQYF. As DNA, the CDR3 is TGTGCCAGCAGTTTCGGGGGTGGCACAGATACGCAGTATTTT. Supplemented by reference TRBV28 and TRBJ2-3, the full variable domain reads DVKVTQSSRYLVKRTGEKVFLECVQDMDHENMFWYRQDPGLGLRLIYFSYDVKMKEKGDIPEGYSVSREKKERFSLILESASTNQTSMYLCASSFGGGTDTQYFGPGTRLTVL.

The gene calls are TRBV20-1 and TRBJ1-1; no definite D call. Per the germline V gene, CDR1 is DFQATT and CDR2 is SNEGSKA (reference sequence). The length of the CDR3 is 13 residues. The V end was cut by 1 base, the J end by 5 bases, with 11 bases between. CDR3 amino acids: CSARVARQTEAFF. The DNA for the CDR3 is TGCAGTGCTAGAGTTGCGAGGCAGACTGAAGCTTTCTTT.

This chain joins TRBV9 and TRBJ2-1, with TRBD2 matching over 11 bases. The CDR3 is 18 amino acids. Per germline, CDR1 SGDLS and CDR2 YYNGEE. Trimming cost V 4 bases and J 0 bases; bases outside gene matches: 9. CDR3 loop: CASSPRRTSGYSYNEQFF. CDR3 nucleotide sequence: TGTGCCAGCAGCCCCCGCCGGACTAGCGGGTACTCCTACAATGAGCAGTTCTTC.

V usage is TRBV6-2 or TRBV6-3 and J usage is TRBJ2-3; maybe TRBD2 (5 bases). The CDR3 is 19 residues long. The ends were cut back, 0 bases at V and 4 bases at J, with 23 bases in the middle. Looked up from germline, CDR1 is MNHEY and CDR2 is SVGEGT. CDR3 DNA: TGTGCCAGCAGTTACTCTTCTAGCTCGGTGGGGTTTGAGTCAGATACGCAGTATTTT. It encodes CASSYSSSSVGFESDTQYF.

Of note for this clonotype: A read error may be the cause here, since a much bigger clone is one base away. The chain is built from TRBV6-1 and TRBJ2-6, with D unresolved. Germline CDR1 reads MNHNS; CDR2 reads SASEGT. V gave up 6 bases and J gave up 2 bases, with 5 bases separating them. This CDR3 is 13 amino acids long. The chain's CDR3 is CASRWPGANVLTF. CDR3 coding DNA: TGTGCCAGCAGATGGCCTGGGGCCAACGTCCTGACTTTC.

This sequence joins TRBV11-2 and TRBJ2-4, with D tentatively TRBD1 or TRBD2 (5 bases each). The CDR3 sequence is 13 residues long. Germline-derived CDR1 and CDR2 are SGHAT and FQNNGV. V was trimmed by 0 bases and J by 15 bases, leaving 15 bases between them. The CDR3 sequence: CASSLDTMGVSYF. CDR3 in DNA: TGTGCCAGCAGCTTAGATACAATGGGGGTCTCGTACTTC.

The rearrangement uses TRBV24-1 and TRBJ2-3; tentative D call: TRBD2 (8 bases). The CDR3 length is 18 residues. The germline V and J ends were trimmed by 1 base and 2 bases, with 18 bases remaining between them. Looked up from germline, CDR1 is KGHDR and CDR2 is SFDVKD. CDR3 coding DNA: TGTGCCACCAGTGATTTACCCGGGAGGGGGCAACACACAGATACGCAGTATTTT. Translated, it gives CATSDLPGRGQHTDTQYF.

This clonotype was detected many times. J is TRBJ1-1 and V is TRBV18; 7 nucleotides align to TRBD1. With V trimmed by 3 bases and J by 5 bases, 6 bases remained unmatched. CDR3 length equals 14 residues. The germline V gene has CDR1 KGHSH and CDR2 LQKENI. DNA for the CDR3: TGTGCCAGCTCACCTAGGGACAGACAAACTGAAGCTTTCTTT. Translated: CASSPRDRQTEAFF.

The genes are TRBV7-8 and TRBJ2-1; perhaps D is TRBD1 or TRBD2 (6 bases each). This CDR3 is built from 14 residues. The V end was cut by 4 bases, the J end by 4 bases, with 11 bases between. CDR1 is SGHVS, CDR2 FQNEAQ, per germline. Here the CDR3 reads CASSWRDIYNEQFF. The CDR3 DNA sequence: TGTGCCAGCAGCTGGAGGGACATATACAATGAGCAGTTCTTC. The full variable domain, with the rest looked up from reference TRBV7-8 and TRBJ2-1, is GAGVSQSPRYKVAKRGQDVALRCDPISGHVSLFWYQQALGQGPEFLTYFQNEAQLDKSGLPSDRFFAERPEGSVSTLKIQRTQQEDSAVYLCASSWRDIYNEQFFGPGTRLTVL.

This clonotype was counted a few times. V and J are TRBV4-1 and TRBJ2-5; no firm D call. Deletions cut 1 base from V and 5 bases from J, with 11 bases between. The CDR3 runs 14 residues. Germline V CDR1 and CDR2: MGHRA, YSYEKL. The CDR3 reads CASSQGTIFETQYF. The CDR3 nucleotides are TGCGCCAGCAGCCAAGGAACTATTTTTGAGACCCAGTACTTC.

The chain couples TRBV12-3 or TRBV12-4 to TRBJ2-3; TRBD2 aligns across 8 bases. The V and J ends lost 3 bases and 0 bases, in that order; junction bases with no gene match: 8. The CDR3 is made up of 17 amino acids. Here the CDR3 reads CASSFRSGSRSTDTQYF. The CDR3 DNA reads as TGTGCCAGCAGTTTCCGAAGCGGGAGTAGGAGCACAGATACGCAGTATTTT.

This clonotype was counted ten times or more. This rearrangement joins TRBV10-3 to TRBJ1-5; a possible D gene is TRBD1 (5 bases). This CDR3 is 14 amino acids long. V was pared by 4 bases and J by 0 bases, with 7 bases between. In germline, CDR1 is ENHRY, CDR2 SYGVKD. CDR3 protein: CAISADSSNQPQHF. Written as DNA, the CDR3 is TGTGCCATCAGTGCTGACAGTAGCAATCAGCCCCAGCATTTT.

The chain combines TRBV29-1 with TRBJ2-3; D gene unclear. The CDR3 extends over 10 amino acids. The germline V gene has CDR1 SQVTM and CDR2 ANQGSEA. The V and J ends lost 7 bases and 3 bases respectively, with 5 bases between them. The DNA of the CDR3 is TGCAGCGGGAAGACAGATACGCAGTATTTT. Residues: CSGKTDTQYF.

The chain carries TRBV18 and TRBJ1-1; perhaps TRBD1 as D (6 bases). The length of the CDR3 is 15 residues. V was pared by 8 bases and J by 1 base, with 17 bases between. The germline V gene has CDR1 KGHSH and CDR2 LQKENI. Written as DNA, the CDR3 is TGTGCCAGCCAACTAACAGGGAGGGGGAACACTGAAGCTTTCTTT. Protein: CASQLTGRGNTEAFF.

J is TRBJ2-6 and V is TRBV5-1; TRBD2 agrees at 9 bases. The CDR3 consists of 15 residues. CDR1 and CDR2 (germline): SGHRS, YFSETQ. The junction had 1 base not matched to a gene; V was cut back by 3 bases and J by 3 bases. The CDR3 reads CASSYSGGGANVLTF. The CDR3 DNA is TGCGCCAGCAGCTATAGCGGGGGTGGGGCCAACGTCCTGACTTTC.

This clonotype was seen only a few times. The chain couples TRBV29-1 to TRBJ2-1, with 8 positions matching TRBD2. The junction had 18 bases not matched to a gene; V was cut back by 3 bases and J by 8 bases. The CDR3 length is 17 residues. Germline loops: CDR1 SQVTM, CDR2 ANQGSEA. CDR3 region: CSVEDGRASGSGDEQFF. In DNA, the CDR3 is TGCAGCGTTGAGGATGGGCGAGCTAGCGGGTCGGGGGATGAGCAGTTCTTC.

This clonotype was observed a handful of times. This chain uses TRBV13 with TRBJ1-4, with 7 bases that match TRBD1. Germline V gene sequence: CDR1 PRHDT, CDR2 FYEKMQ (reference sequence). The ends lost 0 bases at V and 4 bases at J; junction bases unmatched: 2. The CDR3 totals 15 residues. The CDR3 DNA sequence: TGTGCCAGCAGCTTAGGCAGGGGGGATAATGAAAAACTGTTTTTT. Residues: CASSLGRGDNEKLFF.

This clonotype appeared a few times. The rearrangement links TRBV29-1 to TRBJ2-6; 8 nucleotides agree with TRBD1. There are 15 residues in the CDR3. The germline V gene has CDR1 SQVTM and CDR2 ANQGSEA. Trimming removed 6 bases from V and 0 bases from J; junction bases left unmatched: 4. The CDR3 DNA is TGCAGCGTCGGGACAGGCTACTCTGGGGCCAACGTCCTGACTTTC. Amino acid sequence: CSVGTGYSGANVLTF. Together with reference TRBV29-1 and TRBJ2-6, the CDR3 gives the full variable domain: SAVISQKPSRDICQRGTSLTIQCQVDSQVTMMFWYRQQPGQSLTLIATANQGSEATYESGFVIDKFPISRPNLTFSTLTVSNMSPEDSSIYLCSVGTGYSGANVLTFGAGSRLTVL.

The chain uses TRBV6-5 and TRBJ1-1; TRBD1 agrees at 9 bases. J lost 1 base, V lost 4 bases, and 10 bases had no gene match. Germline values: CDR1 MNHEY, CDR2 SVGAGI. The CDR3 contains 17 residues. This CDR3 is CASSFGQGRTRNTEAFF. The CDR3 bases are TGTGCCAGCAGTTTTGGACAGGGGCGAACCAGGAACACTGAAGCTTTCTTT.

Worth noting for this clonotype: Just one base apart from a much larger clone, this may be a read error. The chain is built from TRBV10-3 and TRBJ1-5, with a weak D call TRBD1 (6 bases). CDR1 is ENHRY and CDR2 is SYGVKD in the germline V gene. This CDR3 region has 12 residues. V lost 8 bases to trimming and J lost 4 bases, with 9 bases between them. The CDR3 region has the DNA TGTGCCATCGGAACAGGGAATCAGCCCCAGCATTTT. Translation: CAIGTGNQPQHF.

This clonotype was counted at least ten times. The CDR3 reads CASSPTRGMNYGYTF. The CDR3 DNA reads as TGTGCCAGCAGCCCCACCAGGGGAATGAACTATGGCTACACCTTC. This chain connects TRBV6-2 or TRBV6-3 to TRBJ1-2, with a possible D match to TRBD1 (6 bases). CDR1 and CDR2 from the germline V gene are MNHEY and SVGEGT. The CDR3 sequence is 15 residues long. Deletions cut 6 bases from V and 2 bases from J, with 16 bases between.

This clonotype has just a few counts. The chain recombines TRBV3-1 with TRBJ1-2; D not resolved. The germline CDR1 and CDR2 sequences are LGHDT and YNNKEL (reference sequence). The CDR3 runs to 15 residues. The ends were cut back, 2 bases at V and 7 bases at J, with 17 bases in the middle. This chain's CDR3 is CASSQPGSSLPGYTF. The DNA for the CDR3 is TGTGCCAGCAGCCAACCGGGGAGTTCGTTACCTGGCTACACCTTC.

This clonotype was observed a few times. Here the CDR3 DNA reads TGTGCCAGCAGTTATGCCGAGACCCAGTACTTC. This encodes CASSYAETQYF. This chain connects TRBV6-2 or TRBV6-3 to TRBJ2-5; D uncertain. The CDR3 loop spans 11 amino acids. Germline V CDR1 and CDR2: MNHEY, SVGEGT. V lost 3 bases and J lost 5, with 4 bases in between.

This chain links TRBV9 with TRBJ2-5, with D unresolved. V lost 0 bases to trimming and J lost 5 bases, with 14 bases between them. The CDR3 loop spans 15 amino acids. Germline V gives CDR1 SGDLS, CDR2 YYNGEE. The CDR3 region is CASSVAVGFVETQYF. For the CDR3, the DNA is TGTGCCAGCAGCGTAGCGGTGGGGTTTGTTGAGACCCAGTACTTC. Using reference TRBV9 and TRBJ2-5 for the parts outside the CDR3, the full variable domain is DSGVTQTPKHLITATGQRVTLRCSPRSGDLSVYWYQQSLDQGLQFLIQYYNGEERAKGNILERFSAQQFPDLHSELNLSSLELGDSALYFCASSVAVGFVETQYFGPGTRLLVL.